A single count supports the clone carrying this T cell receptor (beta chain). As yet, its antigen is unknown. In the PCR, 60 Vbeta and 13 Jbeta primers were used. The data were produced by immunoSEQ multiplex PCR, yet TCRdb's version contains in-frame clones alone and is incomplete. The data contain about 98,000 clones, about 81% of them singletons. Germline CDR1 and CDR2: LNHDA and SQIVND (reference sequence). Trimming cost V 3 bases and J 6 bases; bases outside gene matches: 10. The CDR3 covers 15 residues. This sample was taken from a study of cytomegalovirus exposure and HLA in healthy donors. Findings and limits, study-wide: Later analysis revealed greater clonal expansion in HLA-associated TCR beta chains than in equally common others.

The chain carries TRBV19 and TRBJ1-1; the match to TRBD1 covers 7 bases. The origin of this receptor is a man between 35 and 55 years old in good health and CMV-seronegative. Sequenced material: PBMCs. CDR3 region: CASSITPTGSSEAFF. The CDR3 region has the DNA TGTGCCAGTAGTATTACACCGACAGGGAGTTCTGAAGCTTTCTTT. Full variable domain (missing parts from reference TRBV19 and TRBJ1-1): DGGITQSPKYLFRKEGQNVTLSCEQNLNHDAMYWYRQDPGQGLRLIYYSQIVNDFQKGDIAEGYSVSREKKESFPLTVTSAQKNPTAFYLCASSITPTGSSEAFFGQGTRLTVV.